This T cell receptor beta chain was captured by sequencing in a study of blood T cell repertoires in COVID-19. V lost 4 bases, J lost 5 bases, and 6 bases stayed unmatched. CDR3 length: 15 residues. Germline values: CDR1 MNHEY, CDR2 SVGAGI. Clones were read by immunoSEQ multiplex PCR, and TCRdb kept only the in-frame ones, dropping some. The sample contains some 80,000 clones, 80% of which appear only once. The receptor was isolated from a woman between 35 and 50 years old with active or convalescent COVID-19. This chain joins TRBV6-5 and TRBJ1-5; TRBD1 matches at 9 bases. The sequenced sample consisted of peripheral blood. The DNA of the CDR3 is TGTGCCAGCAGTTGGGGACAGGGTGGGGATCAGCCCCAGCATTTT. Its translation: CASSWGQGGDQPQHF.